The 22 T cell receptor beta chains presented below share a single source sample, sequenced in a study of beta chain features in type 1 diabetes. The entirety of the isolated RNA underwent reverse transcription, so expressed TCRB transcripts were sequenced. The repertoire was sequenced with immunoSEQ multiplex PCR; TCRdb's copy has only in-frame clones and lacks some. Among about 250,000 clones listed, roughly 14% were seen once. Input material: naive CD4+ T cells from blood. The receptors derive from a woman aged 40 to 50 in good health.

This clone occurred a few times. This rearrangement joins TRBV21-1 to TRBJ1-3. TRBV21-1 is reported as a pseudogene. The CDR3 runs 14 residues. The DNA of the CDR3 is TGTGCCAGCACCCCCGAGAGCTCTGGAAACACCATATATTTT. Protein: CASTPESSGNTIYF.

The chain combines TRBV11-2 with TRBJ2-5; D is possibly TRBD2 (8 bases). Trimming left V 2 bases short and J 5 bases short, with 21 bases between. In germline, CDR1 is SGHAT, CDR2 FQNNGV. This CDR3 comprises 17 residues. In DNA, the CDR3 is TGTGCCAGCAGCTTAAACCCCTTGGCGGGGGGACAGGAGACCCAGTACTTC. Protein: CASSLNPLAGGQETQYF.

This clone occurred a few times. The rearrangement joins TRBV27 to TRBJ2-7, with a tentative D call TRBD1 (7 bases). The CDR3 is 12 amino acids. Between the trimmed V and J ends, which lost 4 bases and 11 bases, there was a span of 15 bases. Looked up from germline, CDR1 is MNHEY and CDR2 is SMNVEV (reference sequence). CDR3 loop: CASSSEGASEYF. In DNA, the CDR3 is TGTGCCAGCAGTTCGGAGGGGGCTAGCGAGTACTTC.

The chain employs TRBV25-1 and TRBJ2-7, with TRBD1 matching 7 bases. The V gene's germline CDR1 is MGHDK and CDR2 SYGVNS. The CDR3 extends over 12 amino acids. V gave up 7 bases and J gave up 4 bases; unmatched junction bases: 4. The CDR3 region has the DNA TGTGCCAGCACCTTGACAGGGTACGAGCAGTACTTC. Protein product: CASTLTGYEQYF.

This clone was recorded a few times. The chain couples TRBV25-1 to TRBJ1-2; a weak D match, TRBD1 (5 bases). Trimming stripped 0 bases from V and 2 bases from J, with 10 bases between. The CDR3 totals 15 residues. Germline lookup yields CDR1 MGHDK and CDR2 SYGVNS. The CDR3, as DNA: TGTGCCAGCAGTGAATATAAGGGGTCCAACTATGGCTACACCTTC. This codes for CASSEYKGSNYGYTF.

This clone was seen a few times. V usage is TRBV21-1 and J usage is TRBJ2-7; TRBD1, the table's D call, was not compared with the DNA. TRBV21-1 constitutes a pseudogene. The CDR3 is made up of 15 amino acids. The CDR3 protein is CASSKVSLGGHEQYF. In DNA form, the CDR3 reads TGTGCCAGCAGCAAAGTATCCCTAGGGGGCCACGAGCAGTACTTC.

This clone was detected only a few times. The chain is built from TRBV11-2 and TRBJ2-5; possibly TRBD1 for D (5 bases). Trimming took 2 bases from V and 5 from J, leaving 9 bases between them. The CDR3 contains 13 residues. CDR1 SGHAT and CDR2 FQNNGV come from the germline V gene. The CDR3 loop is CASSLRGRETQYF. CDR3 nucleotides: TGTGCCAGCAGCTTAAGGGGCAGGGAGACCCAGTACTTC. Full variable domain (rest looked up from reference TRBV11-2 and TRBJ2-5): EAGVAQSPRYKIIEKRQSVAFWCNPISGHATLYWYQQILGQGPKLLIQFQNNGVVDDSQLPKDRFSAERLKGVDSTLKIQPAKLEDSAVYLCASSLRGRETQYFGPGTRLLVL.

The sample holds many counts of this clone. This chain connects TRBV5-4 to TRBJ2-3; D remains ambiguous. CDR3 length: 13 amino acids. CDR1 and CDR2 from the germline V gene are SGHNT and YYREEE (reference sequence). Trimming shortened V by 2 bases and J by 6 bases, and 10 bases separated the two germline ends. CDR3 amino acids: CASSFDWKDTQYF. CDR3 nucleotides: TGTGCCAGCAGCTTCGACTGGAAGGATACGCAGTATTTT. The full variable domain, completed using reference TRBV5-4 and TRBJ2-3, is ETGVTQSPTHLIKTRGQQVTLRCSSQSGHNTVSWYQQALGQGPQFIFQYYREEENGRGNFPPRFSGLQFPNYSSELNVNALELDDSALYLCASSFDWKDTQYFGPGTRLTVL.

The table lists this clone with a few counts. This sequence joins TRBV9 and TRBJ2-1, with 9 bases aligning to TRBD2. This CDR3 spans 14 amino acids. Germline values: CDR1 SGDLS, CDR2 YYNGEE. The V segment lost 2 bases and the J segment 7 bases; nucleotides outside the gene matches: 4. CDR3 amino acids: CASSVAGGQNEQFF. The CDR3 DNA reads TGTGCCAGCAGCGTGGCGGGGGGGCAAAATGAGCAGTTCTTC. Full variable domain (outside the CDR3, taken from reference TRBV9 and TRBJ2-1): DSGVTQTPKHLITATGQRVTLRCSPRSGDLSVYWYQQSLDQGLQFLIQYYNGEERAKGNILERFSAQQFPDLHSELNLSSLELGDSALYFCASSVAGGQNEQFFGPGTRLTVL.

The chain links TRBV19 to TRBJ1-2; D is ambiguous. In germline, CDR1 is LNHDA, CDR2 SQIVND (reference sequence). V lost 7 bases and J 3 bases, leaving 9 bases between the germline ends. The CDR3 is made up of 12 amino acids. This CDR3 is CASTGIHYGYTF. The CDR3 coding sequence is TGTGCCAGTACCGGGATCCACTATGGCTACACCTTC.

The V and J genes are TRBV6-5 and TRBJ2-3, with 11 nucleotides matching TRBD2. Germline-derived CDR1 and CDR2 are MNHEY and SVGAGI. The V segment lost 1 base and the J segment 4 bases; nucleotides outside the gene matches: 4. The CDR3 length is 16 residues. The CDR3 loop is CASSYYSGGAPDTQYF. CDR3 DNA: TGTGCCAGCAGTTACTATAGCGGGGGGGCCCCAGATACGCAGTATTTT.

This clone has more than one count but fewer than ten. This sequence joins TRBV7-9 and TRBJ2-3, with 10 nucleotides matching TRBD2. This CDR3 is built from 15 residues. Trimming at V came to 3 bases and at J to 5 bases, leaving 5 bases not matched to a gene. The germline V gene has CDR1 SEHNR and CDR2 FQNEAQ (reference sequence). CDR3 protein: CASSFSGGALDTQYF. The DNA for the CDR3 is TGTGCCAGCAGCTTCAGCGGGGGGGCCTTAGATACGCAGTATTTT.

The chain uses TRBV10-3 and TRBJ2-5; 13 positions agree with TRBD2. CDR1 is ENHRY and CDR2 is SYGVKD in the germline V gene. Trimming cost V 4 bases and J 14 bases; bases outside gene matches: 7. This CDR3 region has 13 residues. The CDR3 is CAISGLAGGLHYF. The DNA for the CDR3 is TGTGCCATCAGTGGACTAGCGGGAGGACTCCATTACTTC.

This clone was detected many times. The junction differs from germline at one of its ends, possibly a read error. V usage is TRBV20-1 and J usage is TRBJ2-4, with D possibly being TRBD1 (6 bases). This CDR3 region has 11 residues. Germline CDR1 reads DFQATT; CDR2 reads SNEGSKA (reference sequence). In DNA, the CDR3 is TGCAGTGCTAGAGCCGAACAGGGTTCGCACTTC. It yields the protein CSARAEQGSHF.

This rearrangement joins TRBV7-9 to TRBJ1-1; a weak D match, TRBD1 (5 bases). Germline CDR1 and CDR2: SEHNR and FQNEAQ (reference sequence). Trimming took 8 bases from V and 4 from J, leaving 11 bases between them. CDR3 length equals 12 residues. The CDR3: CASLKRGTEAFF. The CDR3 nucleotides are TGTGCCAGCTTAAAAAGGGGCACTGAAGCTTTCTTT. The whole variable domain, filled in from reference TRBV7-9 and TRBJ1-1, reads DTGVSQNPRHKITKRGQNVTFRCDPISEHNRLYWYRQTLGQGPEFLTYFQNEAQLEKSRLLSDRFSAERPKGSFSTLEIQRTEQGDSAMYLCASLKRGTEAFFGQGTRLTVV.

This clone was counted only a few times. The genes are TRBV7-9 and TRBJ2-5; 8 bases fit TRBD2. V lost 5 bases, J lost 5 bases, and 4 bases stayed unmatched. The germline V gene has CDR1 SEHNR and CDR2 FQNEAQ (reference sequence). The length of the CDR3 is 13 residues. CDR3 amino acids: CASSPGGVETQYF. CDR3 DNA: TGTGCCAGCAGCCCCGGGGGGGTTGAGACCCAGTACTTC.

This sequence joins TRBV25-1 and TRBJ2-4, with D possibly being TRBD1 (6 bases). The CDR3 contains 18 residues. Germline values: CDR1 MGHDK, CDR2 SYGVNS. The V and J ends lost 3 bases and 3 bases respectively, with 21 bases between them. The DNA of the CDR3 is TGTGCCAGCAGTGATTCCACCGGGACACAGTACGGCAAAAACATTCAGTACTTC. Translated: CASSDSTGTQYGKNIQYF.

The DNA for the CDR3 is TGTGCCAGCAGCCGACGGAGCTCTGGGGCCAACGTCCTGACTTTC. Translated, it gives CASSRRSSGANVLTF. The rearrangement joins TRBV11-2 to TRBJ2-6; no reliable D call. Between the trimmed V and J ends, which lost 5 bases and 0 bases, there was a span of 8 bases. The CDR3 sequence is 15 residues long. The V gene's germline CDR1 is SGHAT and CDR2 FQNNGV. Looking up the rest from reference TRBV11-2 and TRBJ2-6 gives the full variable domain: EAGVAQSPRYKIIEKRQSVAFWCNPISGHATLYWYQQILGQGPKLLIQFQNNGVVDDSQLPKDRFSAERLKGVDSTLKIQPAKLEDSAVYLCASSRRSSGANVLTFGAGSRLTVL.

This clone was seen a few times. V is TRBV7-2 and J is TRBJ1-5; 7 bases map to TRBD1. The CDR3 runs 14 residues. The germline V gene has CDR1 SGHTA and CDR2 FQGNSA. V was pared by 4 bases and J by 2 bases, with 2 bases of the junction left unmatched. The CDR3 protein is CASSSGTGNQPQHF. The CDR3 DNA is TGTGCCAGCAGCTCAGGGACAGGCAATCAGCCCCAGCATTTT.

This clone came up a few times. This chain joins TRBV6-5 and TRBJ2-2; tentatively, D is TRBD1 (5 bases). Per the germline V gene, CDR1 is MNHEY and CDR2 is SVGAGI. V gave up 6 bases and J gave up 6 bases, with 14 bases separating them. This CDR3 spans 14 amino acids. CDR3 nucleotide sequence: TGTGCCAGCAGAACGACAGTACTCTCCGGGGAGCTGTTTTTT. Encoded protein: CASRTTVLSGELFF.

This clone was detected only a few times. The J gene is TRBJ1-4, the V gene TRBV5-1; D call uncertain. V lost 4 bases and J lost 11, with 15 bases in between. Germline CDR1 is SGHRS and CDR2 is YFSETQ. This CDR3 comprises 13 residues. Written as DNA, the CDR3 is TGCGCCAGCAGCCCGGCTGACTTTCGGAAACTGTTTTTT. Translated, it gives CASSPADFRKLFF.

This clone was seen only a few times. The CDR3 DNA is TGTGCCAGCAGTGAGGTAGAAACTGGGGCCAACGTCCTGACTTTC. As protein: CASSEVETGANVLTF. The gene calls are TRBV2 and TRBJ2-6; D not resolved. Germline-derived CDR1 and CDR2 are SNHLY and FYNNEI. CDR3 length: 15 residues. The V end lost 3 bases, the J end lost 2 bases, and 8 bases lay between the germline ends.